A single sample gave rise to the 4 T cell receptor beta chains below, sequenced in a study of T-cell memory formation after mild COVID-19. From the 5' RACE reads, TCRdb called clonotypes with MiXCR, one entry per CDR3 protein. The sample has 400,000 or so distinct CDR3 sequences; around 20% are singletons. Sequencing used PBMCs or a T cell subset sorted from them (not recorded which). The receptors here all came from an adult woman who had mild COVID-19 (a few samples of this study predate the infection). Cell type and time point are not known.

The gene calls are TRBV9 and TRBJ2-5; the match to TRBD2 covers 8 bases. With 0 bases clipped from V and 4 bases from J, the junction kept 2 bases outside the gene matches. The CDR3 consists of 14 residues. The V gene's germline CDR1 is SGDLS and CDR2 YYNGEE. CDR3 region: CASSVGTSGETQYF. The CDR3 DNA is TGTGCCAGCAGCGTAGGCACTAGCGGAGAGACCCAGTACTTC.

The table lists this clonotype with a few counts. The V call is TRBV24-1, the J call TRBJ2-3; D is uncertain. CDR3 length: 17 amino acids. Germline V lookup: CDR1 KGHDR, CDR2 SFDVKD. V gave up 4 bases and J gave up 10 bases, with 26 bases separating them. CDR3: CATSDPTGPVGRSSQYF. CDR3 nucleotide sequence: TGTGCCACCAGTGACCCGACCGGGCCCGTGGGAAGGAGTTCGCAGTATTTT.

V and J are TRBV3-1 and TRBJ1-6; unclear D gene. The V gene's germline CDR1 is LGHDT and CDR2 YNNKEL (reference sequence). V was cut by 4 bases and J by 6 bases, with 10 bases left in between. The CDR3 runs to 14 residues. CDR3 residues: CASSRAGANSPLHF. CDR3 nucleotide sequence: TGTGCCAGCAGCCGGGCGGGTGCTAATTCACCCCTCCACTTT. Together with reference TRBV3-1 and TRBJ1-6, the CDR3 gives the full variable domain: DTAVSQTPKYLVTQMGNDKSIKCEQNLGHDTMYWYKQDSKKFLKIMFSYNNKELIINETVPNRFSPKSPDKAHLNLHINSLELGDSAVYFCASSRAGANSPLHFGNGTRLTVT.

The chain employs TRBV12-3 or TRBV12-4 and TRBJ2-5; D is possibly TRBD1 (6 bases). This CDR3 has 14 residues. The ends were cut back, 3 bases at V and 7 bases at J, with 15 bases in the middle. The CDR3 bases are TGTGCCAGCAGTTTGGTACAGGGTCCGGTGACCCAGTACTTC. The encoded protein is CASSLVQGPVTQYF.